The present T cell receptor beta chain was sequenced within a study of control samples from healthy donors and cancer patients. Only in-frame clones appear in the TCRdb table, and some are missing; sequencing was by immunoSEQ multiplex PCR. The sample holds under 450,000 clones, approximately 90% seen once. Per germline, CDR1 SEHNR and CDR2 FQNEAQ (reference sequence). V was clipped by 1 base and J by 2 bases, with 10 bases between them. This CDR3 is 15 amino acids long. Input material: PBMCs. The source is a man aged 35-49 years with head and neck cancer. The chain carries TRBV7-9 and TRBJ2-3; D remains ambiguous. The CDR3 DNA reads TGTGCCAGCAGCTTAGTGGGTGGCTCCACAGATACGCAGTATTTT. The encoded protein is CASSLVGGSTDTQYF.